This T cell receptor (beta chain) was sequenced for a study of cytomegalovirus exposure and HLA in healthy donors. Findings and limits, study-wide: When analyzed later, a missense DCLRE1C variant was found to be linked to TCR beta V- and J-gene trimming. The authors listed 150 or so TCR beta chains as cytomegalovirus-associated. Per published reports, the classifier diagnosed cytomegalovirus status with high specificity and sensitivity.

On this clone itself: Antigen: not known.

In the PCR, 60 Vbeta and 13 Jbeta primers were used. Profiling relied on immunoSEQ multiplex PCR, and the TCRdb table lists in-frame clones only, not all of them. The table has over 110,000 clones, about 80% seen once. Germline V lookup: CDR1 MRHNA, CDR2 SNTAGT. CDR3 length: 15 amino acids. Trimming removed 8 bases at V and 0 bases at J, with 14 bases between. This clonotype originated in a woman aged 40 to 50 in good health and CMV-seropositive. Specimen: PBMCs. The gene calls are TRBV6-4 and TRBJ2-1, with D perhaps TRBD2 (5 bases). CDR3 amino acids: CASSESGSSYNEQFF. The CDR3 nucleotides read TGTGCCAGCTCTGAAAGCGGTAGCTCCTACAATGAGCAGTTCTTC.